The next 22 T cell receptor beta chains were all read from a single sample in a study of beta chain features in type 1 diabetes. The investigators reverse transcribed all of the isolated RNA, so they sequenced expressed TCRB transcripts. Clones were sequenced by immunoSEQ multiplex PCR, and TCRdb holds only the in-frame ones, with some missing. The table includes 350,000 to 450,000 clones, approximately 15% detected once. The sequenced sample consisted of naive CD4+ T cells from blood. The receptors were gathered from a man aged 25 to 45 in good health.

In its sample, this clone was seen a few times. The chain links TRBV2 to TRBJ2-7; 7 bases are a match to TRBD2. Germline CDR1 SNHLY, CDR2 FYNNEI. With 3 bases clipped from V and 3 bases from J, the junction kept 8 bases outside the gene matches. This CDR3 spans 15 amino acids. The CDR3 DNA reads TGTGCCAGCAGTGATCGCGGGAGAGGGAACTACGAGCAGTACGTC. This codes for CASSDRGRGNYEQYV.

The V and J genes are TRBV19 and TRBJ2-3; 10 bases line up with TRBD1. From germline, CDR1 is LNHDA and CDR2 SQIVND (reference sequence). The V gene end was trimmed by 4 bases and the J gene end by 14 bases; junction bases not matched to a gene: 3. This CDR3 comprises 11 residues. The chain's CDR3 is CASSTGTGVYF. Written as DNA, the CDR3 is TGTGCCAGTAGTACCGGGACAGGGGTGTATTTT.

This clone was recorded a few times. The chain joins TRBV29-1 to TRBJ1-6; 7 nucleotides line up with TRBD1. With V trimmed by 7 bases and J by 7 bases, 4 bases remained unmatched. The CDR3 runs 12 residues. Germline V gene data show CDR1 as SQVTM and CDR2 as ANQGSEA. CDR3 sequence reads: CSAGTVNSPLHF. CDR3 sequence (DNA): TGCAGCGCTGGGACAGTCAATTCACCCCTCCACTTT.

This chain joins TRBV2 and TRBJ2-1; D uncertain. V was pared by 3 bases and J by 0 bases, with 9 bases between. The germline V gene encodes CDR1 SNHLY and CDR2 FYNNEI. The CDR3 runs 15 residues. CDR3 protein: CASSDRRSSYNEQFF. The CDR3 DNA sequence: TGTGCCAGCAGTGACAGGCGGAGCTCCTACAATGAGCAGTTCTTC.

This clone was picked up a small number of times. The V and J genes are TRBV10-3 and TRBJ2-3; possible D gene TRBD2, 5 bases. Germline V gene lookup returns CDR1 ENHRY and CDR2 SYGVKD. V dropped 4 bases and J dropped 2 bases, with 13 bases sitting between them. This CDR3 contains 15 residues. The CDR3 region is CAISARDSVTDTQYF. The CDR3 DNA follows: TGTGCCATCAGTGCCCGCGATAGCGTCACAGATACGCAGTATTTT.

This clone was detected a few times. The J gene is TRBJ1-1, the V gene TRBV30, with 7 positions matching TRBD1. The CDR3 consists of 14 residues. With V trimmed by 2 bases and J by 0 bases, 3 bases remained unmatched. The germline gives CDR1 GTSNPN, CDR2 SVGIG (reference sequence). The CDR3 region has the DNA TGTGCCTGGAGTCCCGGGACAGTGAACACTGAAGCTTTCTTT. This codes for CAWSPGTVNTEAFF. The full variable domain, with the rest looked up from reference TRBV30 and TRBJ1-1, is SQTIHQWPATLVQPVGSPLSLECTVEGTSNPNLYWYRQAAGRGLQLLFYSVGIGQISSEVPQNLSASRPQDRQFILSSKKLLLSDSGFYLCAWSPGTVNTEAFFGQGTRLTVV.

The chain links TRBV29-1 to TRBJ2-5, with D maybe TRBD2 (7 bases). Between the trimmed V and J ends, which lost 7 bases and 5 bases, there was a span of 23 bases. There are 15 residues in the CDR3. Germline V CDR1 and CDR2: SQVTM, ANQGSEA. The CDR3 sequence: CSAGPPGGRGETQYF. The CDR3 coding sequence is TGCAGCGCCGGGCCCCCCGGGGGGCGCGGTGAGACCCAGTACTTC.

This clone was counted between two and nine times. The chain employs TRBV30 and TRBJ2-1; the match to TRBD2 covers 10 bases. Germline trimming cut 4 bases from V and 9 bases from J; bases unmatched to any gene: 21. The CDR3 totals 18 residues. Germline V gene sequence: CDR1 GTSNPN, CDR2 SVGIG (reference sequence). The CDR3 DNA follows: TGTGCCTGGAATGCAGTGCGCGTCAGCGGGAGGGCCAATGCTGAGCAGTTCTTC. Translation gives CAWNAVRVSGRANAEQFF.

The chain joins TRBV30 to TRBJ1-1; perhaps TRBD1 as D (5 bases). Trimming removed 1 base from V and 4 bases from J, with 13 bases in between. Germline values: CDR1 GTSNPN, CDR2 SVGIG (reference sequence). The CDR3 totals 14 residues. Here the CDR3 reads CAWSGAGTPTEAFF. CDR3 bases: TGTGCCTGGAGTGGGGCAGGGACCCCCACTGAAGCTTTCTTT.

This clone was counted between two and nine times. The chain joins TRBV4-3 to TRBJ2-2; D gene unclear. Trimming removed 0 bases at V and 3 bases at J, with 8 bases between. The CDR3 has 15 amino acids. Germline loops: CDR1 LGHNA, CDR2 YSLEER. The CDR3 region is CASSQELAHTGELFF. Written as DNA, the CDR3 is TGCGCCAGCAGCCAAGAACTGGCCCACACCGGGGAGCTGTTTTTT.

This clone has just a few counts. The CDR3 loop reads CASTSSGSLSVGEQFF. Here the CDR3 DNA reads TGCGCCAGTACCTCCAGCGGGAGTCTAAGCGTCGGTGAGCAGTTCTTC. V usage is TRBV5-1 and J usage is TRBJ2-1, with TRBD2 matching 8 bases. Per the germline V gene, CDR1 is SGHRS and CDR2 is YFSETQ. The V segment lost 8 bases and the J segment 9 bases; nucleotides outside the gene matches: 19. The length of the CDR3 is 16 residues.

The V call is TRBV11-3, the J call TRBJ2-3; D is uncertain. The V gene lost 5 bases and the J gene lost 4 bases, with 13 bases spanning the gap. Germline CDR1 is SGHNT and CDR2 is YENEEA. This CDR3 region has 14 residues. The CDR3 sequence: CASSPWSGSDTQYF. The CDR3 DNA sequence: TGTGCCAGCAGCCCTTGGTCCGGTTCAGATACGCAGTATTTT.

The table lists this clone with a few counts. The J gene is TRBJ2-5, the V gene TRBV20-1; D uncertain. The germline V and J ends were trimmed by 7 bases and 3 bases, with 9 bases remaining between them. CDR3 size: 11 residues. Germline CDR1 reads DFQATT; CDR2 reads SNEGSKA (reference sequence). The CDR3 is CSVRDKETQYF. The CDR3 nucleotides are TGCAGTGTACGCGACAAAGAGACCCAGTACTTC.

The chain carries TRBV12-5 and TRBJ2-1, with D maybe TRBD2 (5 bases). This CDR3 spans 15 amino acids. The germline V and J ends were trimmed by 6 bases and 6 bases, with 18 bases remaining between them. The germline gives CDR1 LGHNT, CDR2 FRNRAP. Written as DNA, the CDR3 is TGTGCTAGTGGCCGAGGACTGAAGCTGGCCAATGAGCAGTTCTTC. As protein: CASGRGLKLANEQFF.

V and J are TRBV7-9 and TRBJ2-3, with a possible D match to TRBD2 (5 bases). CDR3 length equals 15 residues. Trimming took off 1 base at V and 0 bases at J, with 8 bases between the two ends. The V gene's germline CDR1 is SEHNR and CDR2 FQNEAQ (reference sequence). Here the CDR3 reads CASSLVSSSTDTQYF. In DNA, the CDR3 is TGTGCCAGCAGCTTAGTCTCTAGCAGCACAGATACGCAGTATTTT.

The genes are TRBV29-1 and TRBJ1-1; D may be TRBD1 (6 bases). Trimming took off 7 bases at V and 4 bases at J, with 13 bases between the two ends. CDR1 is SQVTM, CDR2 ANQGSEA, per germline. The CDR3 covers 12 residues. Here the CDR3 reads CSANRVTTEAFF. The CDR3 coding sequence is TGCAGCGCCAACAGGGTAACCACTGAAGCTTTCTTT.

This chain connects TRBV19 to TRBJ2-1, with 7 nucleotides matching TRBD1. This CDR3 spans 14 amino acids. Germline V gene data show CDR1 as LNHDA and CDR2 as SQIVND (reference sequence). The V gene end was trimmed by 6 bases and the J gene end by 10 bases; junction bases not matched to a gene: 12. The CDR3: CASSRTGGGLEQFF. As DNA, the CDR3 is TGTGCCAGTAGCCGGACAGGAGGTGGATTGGAGCAGTTCTTC.

The chain joins TRBV25-1 to TRBJ2-5; D gene unclear. CDR1 and CDR2 (germline): MGHDK, SYGVNS. The CDR3 is 14 residues long. V dropped 2 bases and J dropped 8 bases, with 15 bases sitting between them. The CDR3 region is CASSEAYFWSTQYF. In DNA form, the CDR3 reads TGTGCCAGCAGTGAAGCTTACTTCTGGTCAACCCAGTACTTC.

The rearrangement links TRBV5-6 to TRBJ2-7; 7 nucleotides align to TRBD1. The CDR3 is 14 residues long. The junction had 3 bases not matched to a gene; V was cut back by 2 bases and J by 1 base. CDR1 is SGHDT, CDR2 YYEEEE, per germline. As DNA, the CDR3 is TGTGCCAGCAGCTTAAAGACAGGGTCCTACGAGCAGTACGTC. This sequence encodes CASSLKTGSYEQYV.

The J gene is TRBJ2-1, the V gene TRBV4-2, with TRBD2 matching over 9 bases. J was trimmed by 7 bases and V by 1 base; bases with no gene match: 8. The length of the CDR3 is 16 residues. From germline, CDR1 is LGHNA and CDR2 YNFKEQ. The CDR3 sequence: CASSQAIAGAINEQFF. The CDR3 DNA reads TGTGCCAGCAGCCAAGCAATAGCGGGAGCGATAAATGAGCAGTTCTTC.

In DNA form, the CDR3 reads TGTGCCAGCAGCCTCGACCCGGACAGGGGGAACGAGCAGTACTTC. Its protein product is CASSLDPDRGNEQYF. The V and J genes are TRBV6-5 and TRBJ2-7; TRBD1 matches 10 bases. The CDR3 consists of 15 residues. The germline V gene encodes CDR1 MNHEY and CDR2 SVGAGI. The V and J ends lost 6 bases and 5 bases, in that order; junction bases with no gene match: 10.

The chain couples TRBV4-3 to TRBJ1-1, with D perhaps matching TRBD1 (5 bases). CDR1 and CDR2 from the germline V gene are LGHNA and YSLEER. The CDR3 is made up of 14 amino acids. Trimming took off 2 bases at V and 10 bases at J, with 17 bases between the two ends. The CDR3 region is CASSQKLGVVGAFF. In DNA, the CDR3 is TGCGCCAGCAGCCAAAAATTGGGGGTGGTTGGAGCTTTCTTT.